This TCR beta chain derives from a study of OX40 agonist ivuxolimab in advanced cancers. Across the whole study: Three patients had partial responses: one hepatocellular carcinoma, two cutaneous melanoma. Study conclusions and caveats: Clonal expansion from baseline to week 6 occurred in both CD4+ and CD8+ T cells.

Germline V gene lookup returns CDR1 KGHSH and CDR2 LQKENI. Trimming removed 6 bases from V and 7 bases from J; junction bases left unmatched: 11. There are 16 residues in the CDR3. TCRdb keeps only in-frame clones here, not all; method: immunoSEQ multiplex PCR. The table records approximately 100,000 clones, 80% to 95% of them present only once. In this sample, this clone turned up once. Its antigen is unknown. Patients were excluded for autoimmune disease history or systemic immunosuppression. This receptor was taken from an adult with an advanced solid tumor such as melanoma, head and neck, liver or kidney cancer. The sequencing here drew on CD4+ or CD8+ T cells sorted from blood, taken in a trial of the OX40 agonist ivuxolimab. This rearrangement joins TRBV18 to TRBJ2-2, with 10 bases that match TRBD2. The CDR3 nucleotides are TGTGCCAGCTCCCAAGGAACTAGCGGGATGATCGGGGAGCTGTTTTTT. Translation gives CASSQGTSGMIGELFF.